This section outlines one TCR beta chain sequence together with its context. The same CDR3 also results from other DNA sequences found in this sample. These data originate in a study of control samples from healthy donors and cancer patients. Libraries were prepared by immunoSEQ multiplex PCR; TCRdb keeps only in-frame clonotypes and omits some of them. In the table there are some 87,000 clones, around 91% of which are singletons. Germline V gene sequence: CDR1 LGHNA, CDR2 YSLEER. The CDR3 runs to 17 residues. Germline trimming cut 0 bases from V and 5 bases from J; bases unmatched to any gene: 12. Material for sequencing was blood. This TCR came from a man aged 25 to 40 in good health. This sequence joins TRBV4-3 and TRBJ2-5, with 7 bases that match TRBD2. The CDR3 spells CASSQDGRLAEGETQYF. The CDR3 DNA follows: TGCGCCAGCAGCCAAGACGGTCGGCTAGCGGAAGGGGAGACCCAGTACTTC.